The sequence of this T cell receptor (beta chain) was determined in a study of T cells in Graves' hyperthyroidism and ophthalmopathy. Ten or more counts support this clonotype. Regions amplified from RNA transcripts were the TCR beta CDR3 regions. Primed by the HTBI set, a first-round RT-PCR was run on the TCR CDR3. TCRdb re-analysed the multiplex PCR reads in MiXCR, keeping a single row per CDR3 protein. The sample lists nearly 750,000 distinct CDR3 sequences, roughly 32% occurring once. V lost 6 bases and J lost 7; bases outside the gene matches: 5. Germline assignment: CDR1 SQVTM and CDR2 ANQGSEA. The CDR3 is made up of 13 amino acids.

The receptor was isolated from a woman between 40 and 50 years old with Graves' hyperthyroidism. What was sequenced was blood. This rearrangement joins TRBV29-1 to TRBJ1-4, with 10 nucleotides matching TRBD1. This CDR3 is CSVRQGAGEKLFF. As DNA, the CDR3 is TGCAGCGTAAGACAGGGGGCGGGTGAAAAACTGTTTTTT.